What follows describes a single T cell receptor beta chain. The CDR3 consists of 13 residues. Germline CDR1 is SGHDT and CDR2 is YYEEEE. Trimming cost V 2 bases and J 6 bases, with 11 bases left between them. The sample originates from a study of cytotoxic CD8 clonotypes in ibrutinib-treated CLL. TCRdb's copy holds only in-frame clones and misses some; the assay was immunoSEQ multiplex PCR. The data hold about 200,000 clones, with 79% observed a single time. The receptor was derived from a human donor with chronic lymphocytic leukemia. The sample consisted of PBMCs, taken after 12 months of ibrutinib treatment. The chain uses TRBV5-6 and TRBJ1-2; D unresolved. The DNA of the CDR3 is TGTGCCAGCAGCTTAACGGGAGCGGATGGCTACACCTTC. It encodes CASSLTGADGYTF.